These T cell receptor beta chains were read from a single sample in a study of blood T cells in healthy people across ages. One entry per CDR3 protein, called by TCRdb with MiXCR from the 5' RACE reads. The sample lists about 680,000 distinct CDR3 sequences; around 48% were seen once. Source material: blood. These receptors were collected from a woman aged 60 to 75 in good health. The CDR3 runs from the conserved cysteine through the conserved F or W. The D gene is left open where the match is weak. Clone size is given for some rows only: seen once, a few or many times, or a class if the clone is expanded.

cdr3_nt,cdr3_aa,j_call,d_call,v_call,clone_size
TGTGCCAGCAGTAGGGGGGACAGACCTAATGAAAAACTGTTTTTT,CASSRGDRPNEKLFF,TRBJ1-4,TRBD1,TRBV27,few
TGCAGCGTTGAAGATCTGGGATCTGAAAAACTGTTTTTT,CSVEDLGSEKLFF,TRBJ1-4,NA,TRBV29-1,NA
TGTGCCGGGAAGGCAGGCCCCTGGGCCAATGAGCAGTTCTTC,CAGKAGPWANEQFF,TRBJ2-1,NA,TRBV6-1,few
TGTGCCAGCAGTTTAATGGGACAGGGGACGGAGACCCAGTACTTC,CASSLMGQGTETQYF,TRBJ2-5,TRBD1,TRBV12-3/TRBV12-4,many
TGTGCCTGGAGTGTATCAGCCCCAAATGAGCAGTTCTTC,CAWSVSAPNEQFF,TRBJ2-1,NA,TRBV30,NA
TGTGCCAGCAGCGTTCGAAGTACCAGAGATACGCAGTATTTT,CASSVRSTRDTQYF,TRBJ2-3,NA,TRBV9,few
TGTGCCAGCAGCCAAGGTTTTTTCTTGGGCGGGATCAGCTCCTACGAGCAGTACTTC,CASSQGFFLGGISSYEQYF,TRBJ2-7,NA,TRBV3-1,few
TGTGCCAGCACCCGGCTAGGGGGGGGGCACAATGAGCAGTTCTTC,CASTRLGGGHNEQFF,TRBJ2-1,NA,TRBV12-3/TRBV12-4,few
TGCAGTGCTAGCCCTAGCGGGGGGAACTACGAGCAGTACTTC,CSASPSGGNYEQYF,TRBJ2-7,TRBD2,TRBV20-1,NA
TGTGCCACCAGCAGGCCGGAGGCCAAAAACATTCAGTACTTC,CATSRPEAKNIQYF,TRBJ2-4,NA,TRBV15,NA
TGTGCCAGCAGTGGCACGACAGCCCGGGCCACACCGTCCTACGAGCAGTACTTC,CASSGTTARATPSYEQYF,TRBJ2-7,NA,TRBV6-4,NA
TGTGCCAGCAGCTCTGGCGCGGCGGGAATCTCCTACGAGCAGTACTTC,CASSSGAAGISYEQYF,TRBJ2-7,NA,TRBV7-9,NA
TGCAGTGCTACAGGTGGCAGATCTTACGAGCAGTACTTC,CSATGGRSYEQYF,TRBJ2-7,NA,TRBV20-1,few
TGTGCCAGCAGAGCCGGGGGACCCTTCTACGAGCAGTACTTC,CASRAGGPFYEQYF,TRBJ2-7,NA,TRBV27,NA
TGCAGTGCTAGAGTGGACATTCAGTACTTC,CSARVDIQYF,TRBJ2-4,NA,TRBV20-1,few
TGTGCCAGCAGCCTAACTGGAAGTTGGGACACCGGGGAGCTGTTTTTT,CASSLTGSWDTGELFF,TRBJ2-2,NA,TRBV5-6,NA
TGCAGTGCTAGAGTGCGACAGGAGCAGTTCTTC,CSARVRQEQFF,TRBJ2-1,NA,TRBV20-1,NA